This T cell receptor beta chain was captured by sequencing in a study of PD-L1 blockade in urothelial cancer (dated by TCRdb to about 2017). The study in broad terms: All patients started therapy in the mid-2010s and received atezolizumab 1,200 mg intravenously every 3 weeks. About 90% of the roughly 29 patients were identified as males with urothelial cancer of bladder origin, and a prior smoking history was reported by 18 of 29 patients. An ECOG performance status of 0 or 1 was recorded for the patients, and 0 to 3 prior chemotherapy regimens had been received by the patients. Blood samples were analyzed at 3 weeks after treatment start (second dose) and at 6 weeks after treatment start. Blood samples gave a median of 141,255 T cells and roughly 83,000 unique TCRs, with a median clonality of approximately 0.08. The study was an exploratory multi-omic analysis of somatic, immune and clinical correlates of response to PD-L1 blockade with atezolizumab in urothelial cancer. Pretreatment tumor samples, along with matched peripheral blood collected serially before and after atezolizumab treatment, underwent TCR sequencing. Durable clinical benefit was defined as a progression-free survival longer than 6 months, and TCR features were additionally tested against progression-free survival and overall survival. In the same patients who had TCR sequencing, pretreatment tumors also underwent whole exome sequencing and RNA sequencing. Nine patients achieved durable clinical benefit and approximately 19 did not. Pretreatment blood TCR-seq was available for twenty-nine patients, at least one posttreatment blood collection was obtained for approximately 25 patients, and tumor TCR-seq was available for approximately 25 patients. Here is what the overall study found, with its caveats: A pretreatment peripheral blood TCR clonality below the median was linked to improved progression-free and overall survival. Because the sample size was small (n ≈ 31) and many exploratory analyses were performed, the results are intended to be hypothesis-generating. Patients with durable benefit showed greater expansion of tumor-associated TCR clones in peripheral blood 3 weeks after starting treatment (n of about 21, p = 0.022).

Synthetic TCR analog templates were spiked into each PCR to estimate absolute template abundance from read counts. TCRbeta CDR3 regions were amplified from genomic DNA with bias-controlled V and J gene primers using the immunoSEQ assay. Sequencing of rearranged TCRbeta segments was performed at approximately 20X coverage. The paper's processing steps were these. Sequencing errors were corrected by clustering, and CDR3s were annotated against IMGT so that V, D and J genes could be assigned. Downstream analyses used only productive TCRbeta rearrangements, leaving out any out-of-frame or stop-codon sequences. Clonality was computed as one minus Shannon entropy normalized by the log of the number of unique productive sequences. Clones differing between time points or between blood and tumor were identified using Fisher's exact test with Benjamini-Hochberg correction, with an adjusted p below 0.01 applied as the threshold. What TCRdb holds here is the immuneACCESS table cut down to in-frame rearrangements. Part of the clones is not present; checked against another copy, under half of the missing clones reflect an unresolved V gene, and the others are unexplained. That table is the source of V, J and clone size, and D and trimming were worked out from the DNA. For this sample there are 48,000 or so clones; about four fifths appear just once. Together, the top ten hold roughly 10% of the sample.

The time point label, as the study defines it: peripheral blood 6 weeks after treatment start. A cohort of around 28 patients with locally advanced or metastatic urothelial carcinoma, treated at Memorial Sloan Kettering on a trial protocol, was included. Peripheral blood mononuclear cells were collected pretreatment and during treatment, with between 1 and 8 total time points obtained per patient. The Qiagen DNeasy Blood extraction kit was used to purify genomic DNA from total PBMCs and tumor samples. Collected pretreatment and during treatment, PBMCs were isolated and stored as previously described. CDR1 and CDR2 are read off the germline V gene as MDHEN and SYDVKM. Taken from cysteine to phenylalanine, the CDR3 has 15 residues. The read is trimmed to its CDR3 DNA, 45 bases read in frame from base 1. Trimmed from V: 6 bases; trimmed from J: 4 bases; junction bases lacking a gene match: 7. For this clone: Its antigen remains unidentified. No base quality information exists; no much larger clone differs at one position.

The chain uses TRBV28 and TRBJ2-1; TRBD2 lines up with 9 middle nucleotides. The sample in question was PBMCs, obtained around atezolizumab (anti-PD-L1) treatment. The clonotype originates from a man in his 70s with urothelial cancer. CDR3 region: CASSNSGRTYNEQFF. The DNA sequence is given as TGTGCCAGCAGCAATAGCGGGAGAACATACAATGAGCAGTTCTTC.